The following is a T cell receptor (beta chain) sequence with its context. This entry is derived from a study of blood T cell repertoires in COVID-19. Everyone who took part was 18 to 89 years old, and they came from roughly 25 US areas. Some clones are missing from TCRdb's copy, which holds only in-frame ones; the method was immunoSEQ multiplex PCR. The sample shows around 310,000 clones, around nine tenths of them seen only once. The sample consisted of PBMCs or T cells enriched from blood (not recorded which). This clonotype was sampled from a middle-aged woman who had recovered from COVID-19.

The CDR3 sequence is CASSPSPGVNNEQFF. The CDR3, as DNA: TGCGCCAGCAGCCCCTCGCCAGGGGTGAACAATGAGCAGTTCTTC. J is TRBJ2-1 and V is TRBV5-1; a possible D gene is TRBD1 (6 bases). The germline V gene encodes CDR1 SGHRS and CDR2 YFSETQ. The CDR3 totals 15 residues. V was trimmed by 4 bases and J by 5 bases, leaving 16 bases between them.